This entry is about one TCR beta chain. The antigen is undetermined. The data originate from a study of OX40 agonist ivuxolimab in advanced cancers. Measured with immunoSEQ multiplex PCR; TCRdb has only the in-frame clones, and not every one. This table has 40,000 to 45,000 clones, 75% to 85% appearing once. Individuals having autoimmune disease history or systemic immunosuppression were not enrolled. Study-level results: Circulating CD4+ and CD8+ T cells showed clonal expansion by week 6 at 0.1 to 3.0 mg/kg. The study found that CD8+ T cells averaged more expanded clones than CD4+. Specificity for antigen went undetermined in the expanded peripheral T cells.

Sequenced material: CD4+ or CD8+ T cells sorted from blood, taken in a trial of the OX40 agonist ivuxolimab. This receptor was taken from an adult with an advanced solid tumor such as melanoma, head and neck, liver or kidney cancer.

The CDR3 reads CASTVQGAAKGYTF. CDR3 DNA: TGTGCCAGCACTGTACAGGGGGCGGCGAAGGGCTACACCTTC. The rearrangement links TRBV18 to TRBJ1-2, with 9 bases identical to TRBD1. Germline CDR1 KGHSH, CDR2 LQKENI. This CDR3 has 14 amino acids. The junction had 12 bases not matched to a gene; V was cut back by 8 bases and J by 8 bases.